A single sample gave rise to the 27 T cell receptor beta chains below, sequenced in a study of cytomegalovirus exposure and HLA in healthy donors. The PCR ran on 60 Vbeta and 13 Jbeta primers. Sequenced by immunoSEQ multiplex PCR; TCRdb stores in-frame clones only, minus some. Of around 63,000 clones listed, over 75% are singletons. The specimen sequenced was PBMCs. The receptors shown here come from a man aged 40-49 years in good health and CMV-seronegative.

J is TRBJ2-3 and V is TRBV2; 9 bases align to TRBD2. J lost 6 bases, V lost 8 bases, and 12 bases had no gene match. CDR3 length: 15 residues. Germline V gene data show CDR1 as SNHLY and CDR2 as FYNNEI. CDR3 amino acids: CASGLPSGVSDTQYF. The CDR3 coding sequence is TGTGCCAGCGGCCTCCCTAGCGGGGTCTCCGATACGCAGTATTTT. Supplemented by reference TRBV2 and TRBJ2-3, the full variable domain reads EPEVTQTPSHQVTQMGQEVILRCVPISNHLYFYWYRQILGQKVEFLVSFYNNEISEKSEIFDDQFSVERPDGSNFTLKIRSTKLEDSAMYFCASGLPSGVSDTQYFGPGTRLTVL.

The chain carries TRBV5-4 and TRBJ2-4; unclear D gene. Trimming cost V 3 bases and J 1 base, with 20 bases left between them. Germline CDR1 SGHNT, CDR2 YYREEE (reference sequence). The CDR3 has 18 amino acids. CDR3 loop: CASSSQDATGWAKNIQYF. The CDR3 bases are TGTGCCAGCAGCTCCCAAGACGCAACCGGGTGGGCCAAAAACATTCAGTACTTC.

This clone was recorded a few times. This rearrangement joins TRBV10-2 to TRBJ1-2; a possible D gene is TRBD1 (5 bases). V lost 8 bases and J lost 7, with 17 bases in between. Germline values: CDR1 WSHSY, CDR2 SAAADI. This CDR3 is built from 13 residues. CDR3 in DNA: TGCGCCAGCGGGGTTCCGGGGGGTCTTGGCTACACCTTC. Amino acid sequence: CASGVPGGLGYTF.

This chain links TRBV2 with TRBJ2-3; D may be TRBD2 (7 bases). Germline V lookup: CDR1 SNHLY, CDR2 FYNNEI. This CDR3 comprises 15 residues. With 3 bases removed from V and 4 bases from J, the gap between germline ends came to 14 bases. This CDR3 is CASSEEGGPPDTQYF. DNA for the CDR3: TGTGCCAGCAGTGAGGAGGGGGGGCCCCCAGATACGCAGTATTTT.

The chain combines TRBV7-6 with TRBJ2-7; 8 bases map to TRBD2. Per germline, CDR1 SGHVS and CDR2 FNYEAQ. This CDR3 spans 16 amino acids. The J segment lost 5 bases and the V segment lost 0 bases, leaving 9 bases of the junction unmatched. The CDR3 bases are TGTGCCAGCAGCTTAGCGCCGGGACTAGGGGACCACGAGCAGTACTTC. It is translated as CASSLAPGLGDHEQYF.

This clone was picked up a small number of times. The chain recombines TRBV10-1 with TRBJ2-7; D gene ambiguous. Germline CDR1 is WNHNN and CDR2 is SYGVQD (reference sequence). Trimming pared 3 bases from V and 6 bases from J, leaving 6 bases between. There are 11 residues in the CDR3. CDR3 coding DNA: TGCGCCAGCAGTGACTTTTTCGAGCAGTACTTC. As protein: CASSDFFEQYF.

This chain links TRBV5-8 with TRBJ2-7; 8 nucleotides line up with TRBD2. The CDR3 runs 15 residues. J gave up 0 bases and V 4 bases, and 6 bases lay outside the gene matches. CDR1 is SGHTS and CDR2 is YDEGEE in the germline V gene. CDR3 protein: CASSQESGSSYEQYF. DNA of the CDR3: TGTGCCAGCAGCCAAGAAAGCGGGAGCTCCTACGAGCAGTACTTC. Supplemented by reference TRBV5-8 and TRBJ2-7, the full variable domain reads EAGVTQSPTHLIKTRGQQATLRCSPISGHTSVYWYQQALGLGLQFLLWYDEGEERNRGNFPPRFSGRQFPNYSSELNVNALELEDSALYLCASSQESGSSYEQYFGPGTRLTVT.

The J gene is TRBJ2-3, the V gene TRBV10-3; D is possibly TRBD1 (6 bases). V was clipped by 4 bases and J by 3 bases, with 14 bases between them. The CDR3 has 15 residues. Germline V lookup: CDR1 ENHRY, CDR2 SYGVKD. This chain's CDR3 is CAISASQGWTDTQYF. CDR3 nucleotide sequence: TGTGCCATCAGTGCTTCACAGGGTTGGACAGATACGCAGTATTTT.

The chain has TRBV7-6 and TRBJ2-2; 7 bases are a match to TRBD1. Germline lookup yields CDR1 SGHVS and CDR2 FNYEAQ. The CDR3 contains 16 residues. The J segment lost 0 bases and the V segment lost 5 bases, leaving 6 bases of the junction unmatched. DNA of the CDR3: TGTGCCAGCAGCCGACGGGACAGACCGAACACCGGGGAGCTGTTTTTT. The encoded protein is CASSRRDRPNTGELFF.

This chain links TRBV7-2 with TRBJ2-3; 10 nucleotides line up with TRBD2. This CDR3 has 16 amino acids. The V segment lost 5 bases and the J segment 7 bases; nucleotides outside the gene matches: 12. Per the germline V gene, CDR1 is SGHTA and CDR2 is FQGNSA. The CDR3 DNA reads as TGTGCCAGCAGCGCCACTAGCGGGGCCACGACGAATACGCAGTATTTT. It translates to CASSATSGATTNTQYF.

This chain joins TRBV13 and TRBJ2-2, with D perhaps TRBD1 (7 bases). V was shortened by 5 bases and J by 1 base, with 23 bases between the two germline ends. Germline V gene lookup returns CDR1 PRHDT and CDR2 FYEKMQ (reference sequence). This CDR3 region has 19 residues. The CDR3 loop reads CASSAGGLGGGMNTGELFF. The CDR3 DNA follows: TGTGCCAGCAGCGCAGGGGGGCTAGGTGGGGGCATGAACACCGGGGAGCTGTTTTTT.

V gene TRBV6-5 combines with J gene TRBJ1-4; 7 bases are shared with TRBD1. CDR3 length equals 14 residues. Losses at the gene ends were 7 bases for V and 6 bases for J; bases not matched to a gene: 8. Germline-derived CDR1 and CDR2 are MNHEY and SVGAGI. The CDR3 nucleotides are TGTGCCAGCAAACGGGAGGGGGCCTATGAAAAACTGTTTTTT. Amino acid sequence: CASKREGAYEKLFF.

CDR3 sequence (DNA): TGTGCCAGCAGAACGACTGCGGGGGGCACAGATACGCAGTATTTT. It encodes CASRTTAGGTDTQYF. The V and J genes are TRBV6-6 and TRBJ2-3; 7 nucleotides agree with TRBD2. This CDR3 has 15 amino acids. Trimming cost V 6 bases and J 1 base; bases outside gene matches: 7. Germline-derived CDR1 and CDR2 are MNHNY and SVGAGI (reference sequence).

This rearrangement joins TRBV5-1 to TRBJ2-2, with 9 bases identical to TRBD2. This CDR3 has 17 amino acids. The J segment lost 0 bases and the V segment lost 4 bases, leaving 7 bases of the junction unmatched. CDR1 and CDR2 from the germline V gene are SGHRS and YFSETQ. CDR3 in amino acids: CASSAGTSSPNTGELFF. CDR3 DNA: TGCGCCAGCAGCGCCGGGACTAGCAGCCCGAACACCGGGGAGCTGTTTTTT.

The chain uses TRBV6-1 and TRBJ2-7; 7 bases match TRBD2. The CDR3 extends over 18 amino acids. Unmatched junction bases numbered 12, after V lost 1 base and J lost 0 bases. The germline V gene has CDR1 MNHNS and CDR2 SASEGT. The DNA of the CDR3 is TGTGCCAGCAGTGAAGGGTTGTTCGGGGGAGGGAGCTCCTACGAGCAGTACTTC. This encodes CASSEGLFGGGSSYEQYF.

V and J are TRBV5-1 and TRBJ1-1; D call uncertain. V was pared by 1 base and J by 0 bases, with 10 bases between. Germline-derived CDR1 and CDR2 are SGHRS and YFSETQ. The CDR3 covers 15 residues. CDR3 protein: CASSLNPGLNTEAFF. The CDR3 bases are TGCGCCAGCAGCTTGAACCCGGGTTTGAACACTGAAGCTTTCTTT.

The J gene is TRBJ1-2, the V gene TRBV9; 10 nucleotides align to TRBD1. V lost 3 bases, J lost 8 bases, and 4 bases stayed unmatched. The CDR3 totals 13 residues. In germline, CDR1 is SGDLS, CDR2 YYNGEE. The DNA of the CDR3 is TGTGCCAGCAGCGAGACAGGGGGCCTCGGCTACACCTTC. Protein product: CASSETGGLGYTF.

V usage is TRBV9 and J usage is TRBJ2-3, with a weak D call TRBD1 (6 bases). In germline, CDR1 is SGDLS, CDR2 YYNGEE. The V end lost 2 bases, the J end lost 2 bases, and 15 bases lay between the germline ends. This CDR3 comprises 16 residues. The CDR3 reads CASSVLPDSSTDTQYF. For the CDR3, the DNA is TGTGCCAGCAGCGTCCTCCCGGACAGCTCCACAGATACGCAGTATTTT.

The V and J genes are TRBV4-1 and TRBJ1-1; no clear D gene. This CDR3 region has 12 residues. V was cut by 2 bases and J by 1 base, with 2 bases left in between. Germline lookup yields CDR1 MGHRA and CDR2 YSYEKL. The CDR3 nucleotides are TGCGCCAGCAGCCAACGGAACACTGAAGCTTTCTTT. It translates to CASSQRNTEAFF.

This clone has only a few counts. The CDR3 DNA reads TGTGCCAGCAGCTTGGAGGCGGCTATGAACACTGAAGCTTTCTTT. It codes for CASSLEAAMNTEAFF. This chain connects TRBV5-5 to TRBJ1-1; D gene uncertain. The CDR3 sequence is 15 residues long. CDR1 SGHKS and CDR2 YYEKEE come from the germline V gene (reference sequence). Trimming pared 0 bases from V and 0 bases from J, leaving 9 bases between.

The chain couples TRBV9 to TRBJ2-2, with 14 bases fitting TRBD2. CDR3 length: 18 residues. Per the germline V gene, CDR1 is SGDLS and CDR2 is YYNGEE. V was clipped by 3 bases and J by 5 bases; unmatched bases: 9. For the CDR3, the DNA is TGTGCCAGCAGCGCGGTGGGGACTAGCGGGAGACGGACCGGGGAGCTGTTTTTT. Protein: CASSAVGTSGRRTGELFF.

The chain joins TRBV10-1 to TRBJ2-3; perhaps TRBD2 as D (7 bases). CDR3 length: 17 residues. Germline values: CDR1 WNHNN, CDR2 SYGVQD (reference sequence). Between the trimmed V and J ends, which lost 0 bases and 4 bases, there was a span of 17 bases. The CDR3 DNA is TGCGCCAGCAGTGAGTCGATTGGGGGCGGGGGAGCAGATACGCAGTATTTT. The encoded protein is CASSESIGGGGADTQYF.

The V call is TRBV7-8, the J call TRBJ2-5, with 9 positions matching TRBD1. J gave up 0 bases and V 5 bases, and 13 bases lay outside the gene matches. The CDR3 is 18 amino acids. The germline CDR1 and CDR2 sequences are SGHVS and FQNEAQ. As DNA, the CDR3 is TGTGCCAGCAGCCCACGATCGGACAGGGGTTGGAACCAAGAGACCCAGTACTTC. This codes for CASSPRSDRGWNQETQYF.

The chain has TRBV4-1 and TRBJ2-4; TRBD2 might be the D (6 bases). Trimming left V 0 bases short and J 0 bases short, with 12 bases between. CDR3 length: 17 residues. Per germline, CDR1 MGHRA and CDR2 YSYEKL. In DNA, the CDR3 is TGCGCCAGCAGCCAAGACCAAAGCGGGCTAGCCAAAAACATTCAGTACTTC. It translates to CASSQDQSGLAKNIQYF.

V is TRBV7-2 and J is TRBJ1-4; TRBD1 might be the D (6 bases). CDR1 is SGHTA, CDR2 FQGNSA, per germline. Trimming removed 5 bases from V and 4 bases from J, with 11 bases in between. The CDR3 has 14 residues. CDR3 in amino acids: CASSRGGLNEKLFF. CDR3 sequence (DNA): TGTGCCAGCAGCCGCGGGGGGCTTAATGAAAAACTGTTTTTT.

The chain recombines TRBV5-1 with TRBJ1-2; 9 nucleotides agree with TRBD1. The CDR3 runs 15 residues. The germline V gene has CDR1 SGHRS and CDR2 YFSETQ. The junction had 11 bases not matched to a gene; V was cut back by 5 bases and J by 6 bases. The CDR3 bases are TGCGCCAGCAGGCCTCCCGGGACAGGGTGGGATGGCTACACCTTC. Its protein product is CASRPPGTGWDGYTF.

J is TRBJ1-2 and V is TRBV19; 7 bases fit TRBD1. CDR1 LNHDA and CDR2 SQIVND come from the germline V gene (reference sequence). The CDR3 covers 15 residues. The ends lost 7 bases at V and 5 bases at J; junction bases unmatched: 13. In DNA form, the CDR3 reads TGTGCCAGTAACCCTTCAACAGGGGTCGAGTATGGCTACACCTTC. This codes for CASNPSTGVEYGYTF.